This TCR beta chain was sequenced during a study of regulatory T cells in long-lasting Graves disease. Time point: newly diagnosed GD, antithyroid drugs for less than 3 months. PBMCs were the source of the RNA used for TCR sequencing. CDR3 length: 13 amino acids. V was cut by 7 bases and J by 5 bases, with 10 bases left in between. Per germline, CDR1 SGHRS and CDR2 YFSETQ. This clonotype was recorded many times. Investigators prepared the TCR beta libraries by applying iRepertoire HTBI primers and Arm-PCR of CDR3 regions. Via MiXCR, TCRdb re-called the multiplex PCR reads, giving one row per CDR3 protein. The repertoire includes 250,000 to 300,000 distinct CDR3 sequences, around 19% of them detected once, and about 14% sits in the top ten. The same data also went into a second study, on T cells in Graves' hyperthyroidism and ophthalmopathy.

The source was peripheral blood mononuclear cells (PBMCs), collected at new diagnosis, from a patient treated with antithyroid drugs. J is TRBJ1-6 and V is TRBV5-1; D is undetermined. The receptor comes from a young woman with Graves disease. DNA of the CDR3: TGCGCCAGCGGAATCGGTGATAATTCACCCCTCCACTTT. Translated, it gives CASGIGDNSPLHF.